The 22 T cell receptor beta chains in this list originate from one sample, sequenced in a study of blood T cell repertoires in COVID-19. Libraries were prepared by immunoSEQ multiplex PCR; TCRdb keeps only in-frame clonotypes and omits some of them. Here the sample spans fewer than 35,000 clones, approximately 93% being singletons. Sequences were obtained from peripheral blood. These receptors were obtained from a man between 60 and 75 years old with acute or convalescent COVID-19.

This clone was seen only once. The chain is built from TRBV2 and TRBJ2-1; D might be TRBD2 (6 bases). The CDR3 spans 13 residues. Germline V lookup: CDR1 SNHLY, CDR2 FYNNEI. The V end lost 4 bases, the J end lost 4 bases, and 8 bases lay between the germline ends. The CDR3 loop reads CASSVGLYNEQFF. The CDR3 DNA sequence: TGTGCCAGCAGTGTGGGACTTTACAATGAGCAGTTCTTC.

This rearrangement joins TRBV19 to TRBJ2-1, with 9 bases matching TRBD2. The CDR3 length is 14 residues. Germline loops: CDR1 LNHDA, CDR2 SQIVND (reference sequence). V lost 3 bases, J lost 6 bases, and 3 bases stayed unmatched. Written as DNA, the CDR3 is TGTGCCAGTAGTATTAGCGGGAGACGCAATGAGCAGTTCTTC. This sequence encodes CASSISGRRNEQFF.

V gene TRBV30 combines with J gene TRBJ2-3, with 13 positions matching TRBD2. The germline V gene has CDR1 GTSNPN and CDR2 SVGIG (reference sequence). Losses at the gene ends were 5 bases for V and 4 bases for J; bases not matched to a gene: 6. This CDR3 is 15 amino acids long. The CDR3 nucleotides are TGTGCCTGGGCGAAGGGACTAGCGGGACCAGATACGCAGTATTTT. This codes for CAWAKGLAGPDTQYF.

This clone has just a few counts. The chain couples TRBV5-1 to TRBJ2-2, with D possibly TRBD2 on 5 matching bases. V was clipped by 3 bases and J by 5 bases, with 14 bases between them. The CDR3 is made up of 15 amino acids. The germline V gene has CDR1 SGHRS and CDR2 YFSETQ. Here the CDR3 DNA reads TGCGCCAGCAGCTCACGTGGGAGTAGTACCGGGGAGCTGTTTTTT. As protein: CASSSRGSSTGELFF.

V usage is TRBV11-3 and J usage is TRBJ2-1; 15 bases align to TRBD2. The CDR3 sequence is 20 residues long. CDR1 and CDR2 from the germline V gene are SGHNT and YENEEA. With 3 bases clipped from V and 1 base from J, the junction kept 10 bases outside the gene matches. As DNA, the CDR3 is TGTGCCAGCAGCTTTTACCCTGGACTAGCGGGAGGGGGTTCCTACAATGAGCAGTTCTTC. Protein product: CASSFYPGLAGGGSYNEQFF.

The chain has TRBV9 and TRBJ2-1, with 11 bases identical to TRBD2. J gave up 5 bases and V 0 bases, and 7 bases lay outside the gene matches. The CDR3 is 17 amino acids. Germline CDR1 SGDLS, CDR2 YYNGEE. The CDR3 protein is CASSVDPGLAGNNEQFF. CDR3 DNA: TGTGCCAGCAGCGTAGACCCCGGACTAGCGGGTAACAATGAGCAGTTCTTC.

V is TRBV7-8 and J is TRBJ2-7; D call uncertain. The CDR3 totals 11 residues. V was shortened by 8 bases and J by 7 bases, with 12 bases between the two germline ends. Germline CDR1 is SGHVS and CDR2 is FQNEAQ. The CDR3 loop is CASGTRWEQYF. DNA for the CDR3: TGTGCCAGCGGCACCCGATGGGAGCAGTACTTC.

The chain recombines TRBV5-1 with TRBJ2-1; D possibly corresponds to TRBD2 (5 bases). Per the germline V gene, CDR1 is SGHRS and CDR2 is YFSETQ. This CDR3 is 13 amino acids long. The V end lost 4 bases, the J end lost 9 bases, and 14 bases lay between the germline ends. The CDR3 sequence: CASSPDVGGEQFF. CDR3 sequence (DNA): TGCGCCAGCAGCCCGGACGTCGGAGGTGAGCAGTTCTTC.

This sequence joins TRBV6-5 and TRBJ1-6, with 9 bases fitting TRBD1. The CDR3 consists of 14 residues. Germline lookup yields CDR1 MNHEY and CDR2 SVGAGI. The V and J ends lost 11 bases and 6 bases, in that order; junction bases with no gene match: 8. CDR3 coding DNA: TGTGCCGCCAGCGGGGACAGGGTTAATTCACCCCTCCACTTT. Its protein product is CAASGDRVNSPLHF.

This sequence joins TRBV19 and TRBJ2-3; 8 bases match TRBD2. This CDR3 spans 14 amino acids. The V segment lost 3 bases and the J segment 10 bases; nucleotides outside the gene matches: 9. CDR1 and CDR2 (germline): LNHDA, SQIVND (reference sequence). CDR3 nucleotides: TGTGCCAGTAGTATCGGACTTAGCGGGATGGCGCAGTATTTT. It translates to CASSIGLSGMAQYF. Full variable domain (missing parts from reference TRBV19 and TRBJ2-3): DGGITQSPKYLFRKEGQNVTLSCEQNLNHDAMYWYRQDPGQGLRLIYYSQIVNDFQKGDIAEGYSVSREKKESFPLTVTSAQKNPTAFYLCASSIGLSGMAQYFGPGTRLTVL.

The genes are TRBV2 and TRBJ2-6, with 10 positions matching TRBD1. V was clipped by 1 base and J by 3 bases; unmatched bases: 3. This CDR3 has 17 residues. In germline, CDR1 is SNHLY, CDR2 FYNNEI. The CDR3 region is CASSEGDRGFGANVLTF. The CDR3 DNA is TGTGCCAGCAGTGAAGGGGACAGGGGCTTTGGGGCCAACGTCCTGACTTTC.

The V gene is TRBV5-1, the J gene TRBJ2-5, with TRBD1 matching 11 bases. Germline V CDR1 and CDR2: SGHRS, YFSETQ. V lost 4 bases to trimming and J lost 5 bases; unmatched junction nucleotides: 10. The CDR3 sequence is 16 residues long. CDR3 amino acids: CASSPGTGGDSETQYF. CDR3 nucleotides: TGCGCCAGCAGCCCAGGGACAGGGGGGGATTCGGAGACCCAGTACTTC.

The J gene is TRBJ1-4, the V gene TRBV5-5; 9 nucleotides align to TRBD1. CDR3 length equals 14 residues. With 4 bases clipped from V and 8 bases from J, the junction kept 6 bases outside the gene matches. Germline CDR1 is SGHKS and CDR2 is YYEKEE (reference sequence). As DNA, the CDR3 is TGTGCCAGCAGCAGGGACAGGGTTGACGAAAAACTGTTTTTT. Protein: CASSRDRVDEKLFF.

V gene TRBV7-9 combines with J gene TRBJ2-3, with 9 bases lining up with TRBD1. V lost 5 bases and J lost 2; bases outside the gene matches: 5. From germline, CDR1 is SEHNR and CDR2 FQNEAQ (reference sequence). This CDR3 has 15 residues. The CDR3 coding sequence is TGTGCCAGCAGCCCAGGGACAGGGCCCACAGATACGCAGTATTTT. Residues: CASSPGTGPTDTQYF.

As DNA, the CDR3 is TGTGCCAGCAGTACCCCCGGGACTAGCAGTCTAGATACGCAGTATTTT. Its protein product is CASSTPGTSSLDTQYF. V usage is TRBV27 and J usage is TRBJ2-3; 9 nucleotides match TRBD2. Germline assignment: CDR1 MNHEY and CDR2 SMNVEV (reference sequence). V shed 5 bases and J 5 bases; nucleotides not matched to a gene: 11. The length of the CDR3 is 16 residues.

V is TRBV11-3 and J is TRBJ2-3; D perhaps matches TRBD1 (6 bases). The V gene's germline CDR1 is SGHNT and CDR2 YENEEA. Trimming stripped 7 bases from V and 8 bases from J, with 22 bases between. There are 15 residues in the CDR3. The CDR3 sequence: CASTQSRGGTGTQYF. The CDR3 nucleotides read TGTGCCAGCACCCAATCCAGGGGCGGTACGGGTACGCAGTATTTT.

The chain has TRBV6-5 and TRBJ2-1; 8 bases map to TRBD2. From germline, CDR1 is MNHEY and CDR2 SVGAGI. The V gene end was trimmed by 8 bases and the J gene end by 0 bases; junction bases not matched to a gene: 6. This CDR3 region has 15 residues. This CDR3 is CASDLAGTSYNEQFF. CDR3 sequence (DNA): TGTGCCAGCGATTTAGCGGGGACCTCCTACAATGAGCAGTTCTTC.

V is TRBV11-3 and J is TRBJ1-2; a weak D match, TRBD1 (5 bases). Trimming left V 3 bases short and J 5 bases short, with 16 bases between. The CDR3 is 15 residues long. In germline, CDR1 is SGHNT, CDR2 YENEEA. In nucleotides, the CDR3 is TGTGCCAGCAGCTTTCAACAGGAGGGGAGTTATGGCTACACCTTC. Its translation: CASSFQQEGSYGYTF. The full variable domain, in which reference TRBV11-3 and TRBJ1-2 provide the parts outside the CDR3, is EAGVVQSPRYKIIEKKQPVAFWCNPISGHNTLYWYLQNLGQGPELLIRYENEEAVDDSQLPKDRFSAERLKGVDSTLKIQPAELGDSAVYLCASSFQQEGSYGYTFGSGTRLTVV.

This clone was picked up one time. The chain has TRBV7-2 and TRBJ1-4, with 7 bases lining up with TRBD1. The CDR3 sequence is 15 residues long. V shed 3 bases, J shed 4 bases, and the junction held 5 bases outside the gene matches. Germline CDR1 reads SGHTA; CDR2 reads FQGNSA. CDR3 loop: CASSFTGVDNEKLFF. CDR3 nucleotide sequence: TGTGCCAGCAGCTTTACAGGGGTGGATAATGAAAAACTGTTTTTT.

J is TRBJ2-4 and V is TRBV12-3 or TRBV12-4; a weak D match, TRBD2 (6 bases). The germline V and J ends were trimmed by 4 bases and 8 bases, with 12 bases remaining between them. The CDR3 is made up of 13 amino acids. CDR3 region: CASSSGRRDIQYF. CDR3 in DNA: TGTGCCAGCAGTTCGGGCCGGAGGGACATTCAGTACTTC.

CDR3 sequence: CASPQVGSGETQYF. For the CDR3, the DNA is TGTGCCAGTCCCCAGGTAGGGAGCGGGGAGACCCAGTACTTC. The chain is built from TRBV21-1 and TRBJ2-5; the table's D call TRBD2 went unverified against the DNA. TRBV21-1 is a recognized pseudogene. The CDR3 runs 14 residues.

The rearrangement uses TRBV4-1 and TRBJ2-4; 10 bases are a match to TRBD2. The junction had 9 bases not matched to a gene; V was cut back by 1 base and J by 6 bases. Germline V gene data show CDR1 as MGHRA and CDR2 as YSYEKL. The CDR3 has 17 residues. CDR3 coding DNA: TGCGCCAGCAGCCAAGGAGCGGGAGGGAGTGATAGAAACATTCAGTACTTC. This sequence encodes CASSQGAGGSDRNIQYF.